This T cell receptor (beta chain) derives from a study of somatic mutations in cytotoxic T cells in rheumatoid arthritis. Whole-study findings and limits: For CD8+ T-cell clonality, rheumatoid arthritis patients and age-matched healthy controls did not differ significantly.

Regarding this clone: Its specificity is not known.

Clones were read by immunoSEQ multiplex PCR, and TCRdb kept only the in-frame ones, dropping some. Seen here are some 12,000 clones, over 70% observed once, and the top ten hold roughly an eighth. The CDR3 is made up of 12 amino acids. The V gene's germline CDR1 is SQVTM and CDR2 ANQGSEA. Trimming removed 3 bases from V and 4 bases from J, with 9 bases in between. This chain joins TRBV29-1 and TRBJ1-1; tentatively, D is TRBD1 (5 bases). The sample was CD8+ T cells sorted from blood. The source is a middle-aged man in good health. CDR3 residues: CSVEVGTTEAFF. The CDR3 DNA is TGCAGCGTTGAGGTCGGGACCACTGAAGCTTTCTTT.